The entry below gives a single TCR beta chain sequence along with its context. This specimen belongs to a study of T-cell reconstitution after alpha-beta-depleted transplantation in children. Germline loops: CDR1 ENHRY, CDR2 SYGVKD. The CDR3 has 14 amino acids. Deletions cut 4 bases from V and 0 bases from J, with 10 bases between. Unique molecular identifiers were incorporated when the TCRbeta library was constructed. MiXCR, run by TCRdb on the PCR reads, gives a single entry per CDR3 protein. The table has over 450,000 distinct CDR3 sequences, over 9.5% seen once; the top ten hold about 2%. The rearrangement links TRBV10-3 to TRBJ2-7; D ambiguous. This TCR derives from a child under 10 years old with inherited bone marrow failure, due to receive a stem cell transplant. Sequenced material: PBMCs, taken before TCRalphabeta/CD19-depleted stem cell transplant. DNA of the CDR3: TGTGCCATCAGTGGGGTGGAGTTCTCCTACGAGCAGTACTTC. Amino acids: CAISGVEFSYEQYF.